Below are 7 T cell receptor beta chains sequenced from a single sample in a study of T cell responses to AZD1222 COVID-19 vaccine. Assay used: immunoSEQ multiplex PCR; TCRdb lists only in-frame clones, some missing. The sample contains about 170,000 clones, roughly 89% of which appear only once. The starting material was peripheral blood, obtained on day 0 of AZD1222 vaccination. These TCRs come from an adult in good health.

The CDR3 bases are TGTGCCAGTAGTAAACCCCAAATTGGACAGGCTGGAAACACCATATATTTT. This sequence encodes CASSKPQIGQAGNTIYF. V usage is TRBV19 and J usage is TRBJ1-3; 7 nucleotides agree with TRBD1. CDR1 and CDR2 (germline): LNHDA, SQIVND (reference sequence). The V and J ends lost 4 bases and 2 bases, in that order; junction bases with no gene match: 11. The CDR3 extends over 17 amino acids.

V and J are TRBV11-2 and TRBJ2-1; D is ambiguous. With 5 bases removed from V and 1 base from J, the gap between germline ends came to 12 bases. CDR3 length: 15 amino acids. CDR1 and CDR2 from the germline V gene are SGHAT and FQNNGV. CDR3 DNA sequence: TGTGCCAGCAGCCAAGCCCCTCAGTCCTACAATGAGCAGTTCTTC. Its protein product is CASSQAPQSYNEQFF.

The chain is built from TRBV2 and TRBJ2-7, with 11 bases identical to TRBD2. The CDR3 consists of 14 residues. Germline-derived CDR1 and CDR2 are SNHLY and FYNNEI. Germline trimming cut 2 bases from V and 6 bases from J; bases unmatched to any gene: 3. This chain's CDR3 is CASSELAGGSEQYF. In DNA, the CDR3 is TGTGCCAGCAGTGAACTAGCGGGAGGATCCGAGCAGTACTTC.

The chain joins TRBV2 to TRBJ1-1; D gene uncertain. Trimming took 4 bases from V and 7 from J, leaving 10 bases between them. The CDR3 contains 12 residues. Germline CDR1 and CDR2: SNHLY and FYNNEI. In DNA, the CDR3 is TGTGCCAGCAGTGTCGGGAGGCTTGAAGCTTTCTTT. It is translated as CASSVGRLEAFF.

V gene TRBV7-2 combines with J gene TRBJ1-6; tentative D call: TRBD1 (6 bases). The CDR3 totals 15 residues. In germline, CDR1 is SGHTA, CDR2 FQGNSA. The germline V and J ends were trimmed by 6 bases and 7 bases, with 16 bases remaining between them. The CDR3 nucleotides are TGTGCCAGCAGTAGGACCGGGACAACCAATTCACCCCTCCACTTT. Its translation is CASSRTGTTNSPLHF.

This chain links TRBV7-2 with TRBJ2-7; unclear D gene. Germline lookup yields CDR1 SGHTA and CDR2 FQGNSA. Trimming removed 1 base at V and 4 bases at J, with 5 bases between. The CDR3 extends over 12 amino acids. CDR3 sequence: CASSLVVYEQYF. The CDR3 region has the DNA TGTGCCAGCAGCTTAGTGGTGTACGAGCAGTACTTC.

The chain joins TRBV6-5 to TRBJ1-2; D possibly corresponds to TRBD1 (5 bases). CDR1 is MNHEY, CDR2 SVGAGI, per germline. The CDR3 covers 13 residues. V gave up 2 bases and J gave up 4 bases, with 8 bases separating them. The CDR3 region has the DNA TGTGCCAGCAGTTACGGGGGTACCTATGGCTACACCTTC. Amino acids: CASSYGGTYGYTF.